Shown below are 5 T cell receptor beta chains from a single sample sequenced in a study of cytomegalovirus exposure and HLA in healthy donors (dated by TCRdb to about 2017). The library relied on the immunoSEQ multiplex PCR assay. For the multiplex PCR, a mixture combining 60 forward primers for TCR Vbeta segments and 13 reverse primers for TCR Jbeta segments was used. Drawn from immuneACCESS, this table holds only the in-frame rearrangements with V and J called that TCRdb kept. Clones are partly lost; checked studies trace under half to an unresolved V gene and leave the rest unexplained. For this sample there are some 100,000 clones; 73% appear just once. Over 7.5% of the sample comes from the top ten. The source material was PBMCs. The receptors derive from a man between 40 and 49 years old in good health and CMV-seronegative.

The chain recombines TRBV30 with TRBJ1-2, with D perhaps TRBD1 (5 bases). The CDR3 has 15 amino acids. CDR1 and CDR2 (germline): GTSNPN, SVGIG (reference sequence). Trimming took 2 bases from V and 9 from J, leaving 22 bases between them. The CDR3 reads CAWSPAGGRDLSYTF. The CDR3 DNA follows: TGTGCCTGGAGTCCAGCGGGAGGCAGGGATTTGAGCTACACCTTC.

V usage is TRBV9 and J usage is TRBJ2-1; D call uncertain. Deletions cut 4 bases from V and 0 bases from J, with 14 bases between. This CDR3 region has 16 residues. Per germline, CDR1 SGDLS and CDR2 YYNGEE. Here the CDR3 DNA reads TGTGCCAGCAGCCCCGAAGCCCGGAGCTCCTACAATGAGCAGTTCTTC. Its translation is CASSPEARSSYNEQFF.

This clone was observed a few times. This rearrangement joins TRBV5-6 to TRBJ1-5; 7 nucleotides agree with TRBD1. V lost 1 base and J lost 3; bases outside the gene matches: 7. Germline loops: CDR1 SGHDT, CDR2 YYEEEE. The CDR3 length is 16 residues. The CDR3 protein is CASSLRRDRHNQPQHF. The CDR3 coding sequence is TGTGCCAGCAGCTTGAGGAGGGACAGACACAATCAGCCCCAGCATTTT.

J is TRBJ2-3 and V is TRBV5-1, with 8 bases aligning to TRBD1. CDR3 length: 14 residues. CDR1 and CDR2 from the germline V gene are SGHRS and YFSETQ. After removal of 4 bases from V and 6 bases from J, the junction contained 7 bases not matched to a gene. The CDR3 sequence is CASSRGQGADTQYF. CDR3 coding DNA: TGCGCCAGCAGCCGAGGACAGGGTGCGGATACGCAGTATTTT.

The genes are TRBV25-1 and TRBJ1-2; 8 nucleotides line up with TRBD1. The germline CDR1 and CDR2 sequences are MGHDK and SYGVNS. Losses at the gene ends were 2 bases for V and 6 bases for J; bases not matched to a gene: 5. This CDR3 has 14 residues. CDR3 in amino acids: CASSELDRGNGYTF. In DNA form, the CDR3 reads TGTGCCAGCAGTGAACTCGACAGGGGTAATGGCTACACCTTC.